This TCR beta chain was identified in a study of T cell responses to AZD1222 COVID-19 vaccine. Study-wide results and caveats: Two AZD1222 administrations were followed by greater Spike-specific TCR breadth and depth. In a largely white British group with more females than males, clonal diversity was possibly underestimated. Reports indicate that nearly half of spike-specific TCRs are directed at unmutated variant regions.

Both about-4-week and about-12-week second-dose recipients were combined. Using immunoSEQ multiplex PCR, the repertoire was profiled, and TCRdb retains in-frame clones only, with some absent. The sample includes just under 150,000 clones, around nine tenths seen only once; the top ten take roughly 1.5%. The CDR3 runs to 15 residues. Germline V gene sequence: CDR1 SGHRS, CDR2 YFSETQ. The V gene lost 2 bases and the J gene lost 0 bases, with 9 bases spanning the gap. Remarks on this clone: Its antigen is as yet unknown.

This sample comprised peripheral blood, obtained 28 days after the second AZD1222 dose. V is TRBV5-1 and J is TRBJ2-1; either TRBD1 or TRBD2 may supply D (5 bases each). The origin of this receptor is an adult who received the AZD1222 COVID-19 vaccine. In DNA form, the CDR3 reads TGCGCCAGCAGCTTTGGGGGTAGCTCCTACAATGAGCAGTTCTTC. Its translation is CASSFGGSSYNEQFF.